Below are 23 T cell receptor beta chains sequenced from a single sample in a study of siplizumab effects on memory and regulatory T cells. Measured with immunoSEQ multiplex PCR; TCRdb has only the in-frame clones, and not every one. The repertoire holds about 52,000 clones, with about 97% as singletons. Specimen: naive CD4+ T cells sorted from blood. Receptors were obtained from a human donor in good health.

The J gene is TRBJ2-5, the V gene TRBV29-1; weak D call: TRBD2 (6 bases). This CDR3 is 10 amino acids long. Germline V CDR1 and CDR2: SQVTM, ANQGSEA. V shed 6 bases and J shed 6 bases, with 8 bases lying between them. This chain's CDR3 is CSVAGQTQYF. The DNA of the CDR3 is TGCAGCGTCGCGGGACAGACCCAGTACTTC.

This chain uses TRBV11-3 with TRBJ2-3; 8 nucleotides line up with TRBD2. The ends lost 5 bases at V and 3 bases at J; junction bases unmatched: 4. Germline CDR1 SGHNT, CDR2 YENEEA. This CDR3 spans 14 amino acids. The CDR3 spells CASSPREGTDTQYF. CDR3 sequence (DNA): TGTGCCAGCAGCCCCCGGGAGGGTACAGATACGCAGTATTTT.

The gene calls are TRBV14 and TRBJ2-7; 9 bases fit TRBD2. CDR3 size: 15 residues. Germline loops: CDR1 SGHDN, CDR2 FVKESK. V lost 4 bases, J lost 3 bases, and 7 bases stayed unmatched. Written as DNA, the CDR3 is TGTGCCAGCAGCCTTGGACTAGCGCCTAACTACGAGCAGTACTTC. It translates to CASSLGLAPNYEQYF. The whole variable domain, filled in from reference TRBV14 and TRBJ2-7, reads EAGVTQFPSHSVIEKGQTVTLRCDPISGHDNLYWYRRVMGKEIKFLLHFVKESKQDESGMPNNRFLAERTGGTYSTLKVQPAELEDSGVYFCASSLGLAPNYEQYFGPGTRLTVT.

This clone was found once. The rearrangement links TRBV18 to TRBJ1-3; D gene unclear. Trimming removed 2 bases from V and 3 bases from J, with 8 bases in between. The CDR3 consists of 14 residues. The germline V gene encodes CDR1 KGHSH and CDR2 LQKENI. For the CDR3, the DNA is TGTGCCAGCTCACCATGGGTCAGTGGAAACACCATATATTTT. Its translation: CASSPWVSGNTIYF. The full variable domain, with the rest looked up from reference TRBV18 and TRBJ1-3, is NAGVMQNPRHLVRRRGQEARLRCSPMKGHSHVYWYRQLPEEGLKFMVYLQKENIIDESGMPKERFSAEFPKEGPSILRIQQVVRGDSAAYFCASSPWVSGNTIYFGEGSWLTVV.

The chain employs TRBV5-5 and TRBJ1-5, with TRBD1 identical over 10 bases. The CDR3 extends over 14 amino acids. Trimming cost V 4 bases and J 7 bases; bases outside gene matches: 5. Germline assignment: CDR1 SGHKS and CDR2 YYEKEE (reference sequence). CDR3 nucleotides: TGTGCCAGCAGCGCAGACAGGGGGCAACAGCCCCAGCATTTT. Amino acids: CASSADRGQQPQHF. Drawing the rest from reference TRBV5-5 and TRBJ1-5, the complete variable domain is DAGVTQSPTHLIKTRGQQVTLRCSPISGHKSVSWYQQVLGQGPQFIFQYYEKEERGRGNFPDRFSARQFPNYSSELNVNALLLGDSALYLCASSADRGQQPQHFGDGTRLSIL.

This chain connects TRBV6-1 to TRBJ1-3; D remains ambiguous. CDR3 length: 12 residues. V lost 8 bases and J 0 bases, leaving 5 bases between the germline ends. The germline gives CDR1 MNHNS, CDR2 SASEGT. Here the CDR3 reads CASQSSGNTIYF. DNA for the CDR3: TGTGCCAGCCAAAGCTCTGGAAACACCATATATTTT.

V and J are TRBV7-9 and TRBJ2-1; 12 bases are shared with TRBD2. This CDR3 comprises 15 residues. CDR1 SEHNR and CDR2 FQNEAQ come from the germline V gene (reference sequence). The V segment lost 4 bases and the J segment 9 bases; nucleotides outside the gene matches: 7. CDR3 loop: CASSSTLAGGVEQFF. CDR3 nucleotide sequence: TGTGCCAGCAGCTCCACCCTAGCGGGAGGGGTTGAGCAGTTCTTC.

CDR3: CASGLGNTGELFF. DNA of the CDR3: TGCGCCAGCGGATTGGGAAACACCGGGGAGCTGTTTTTT. The V and J genes are TRBV5-1 and TRBJ2-2; D is unresolved. V was pared by 7 bases and J by 2 bases, with 9 bases between. Germline V lookup: CDR1 SGHRS, CDR2 YFSETQ. This CDR3 spans 13 amino acids.

V gene TRBV5-4 combines with J gene TRBJ1-2; D ambiguous. Germline V CDR1 and CDR2: SGHNT, YYREEE (reference sequence). V was trimmed by 4 bases and J by 6 bases, leaving 13 bases between them. This CDR3 region has 13 residues. The CDR3 reads CASSPSLRHGYTF. DNA of the CDR3: TGTGCCAGCAGCCCCTCTCTACGGCATGGCTACACCTTC.

V and J are TRBV9 and TRBJ2-3; TRBD2 is a possible D gene (5 bases). Germline CDR1 SGDLS, CDR2 YYNGEE. Trimming took off 0 bases at V and 5 bases at J, with 16 bases between the two ends. The CDR3 has 16 residues. CDR3 loop: CASSVGLDPAGDTQYF. CDR3 sequence (DNA): TGTGCCAGCAGCGTAGGGTTGGACCCCGCGGGAGATACGCAGTATTTT.

This clone was detected a few times. The chain combines TRBV7-9 with TRBJ1-4; 7 nucleotides match TRBD1. This CDR3 has 14 amino acids. The J segment lost 8 bases and the V segment lost 5 bases, leaving 8 bases of the junction unmatched. Germline V CDR1 and CDR2: SEHNR, FQNEAQ (reference sequence). DNA for the CDR3: TGTGCCAGCAGCGAGTTTCCGGGACAGGAAAAACTGTTTTTT. This translates into CASSEFPGQEKLFF.

The chain employs TRBV18 and TRBJ1-1; D gene ambiguous. V shed 1 base and J shed 3 bases, with 12 bases lying between them. Germline-derived CDR1 and CDR2 are KGHSH and LQKENI. CDR3 length: 15 residues. The CDR3 nucleotides read TGTGCCAGCTCACCACGTGGCAAGGCGGACACTGAAGCTTTCTTT. Protein product: CASSPRGKADTEAFF.

The gene calls are TRBV28 and TRBJ2-5; D remains unclear. The J call may be incorrect, as the DNA end agrees better with TRBJ2-7. Germline assignment: CDR1 MDHEN and CDR2 SYDVKM. The CDR3 is 11 amino acids. The CDR3 DNA follows: TGTGCCAGCAGTTTCTTCTACGAGCAGTACTTC. This encodes CASSFFYEQYF.

CDR3 sequence (DNA): TGTGCCTGGAGTTGGGACAGGACCTACGAGCAGTACTTC. Translated, it gives CAWSWDRTYEQYF. This chain uses TRBV30 with TRBJ2-7, with 8 bases lining up with TRBD1. CDR3 size: 13 residues. The V gene's germline CDR1 is GTSNPN and CDR2 SVGIG (reference sequence). After removal of 2 bases from V and 2 bases from J, the junction contained 2 bases not matched to a gene.

V gene TRBV6-6 combines with J gene TRBJ1-6; D may be TRBD1 (6 bases). V was pared by 5 bases and J by 14 bases, with 19 bases between. The length of the CDR3 is 14 residues. Germline-derived CDR1 and CDR2 are MNHNY and SVGAGI (reference sequence). CDR3 protein: CASSRRGKESALHF. For the CDR3, the DNA is TGTGCCAGCAGTCGAAGGGGGAAGGAATCAGCCCTCCACTTT.

The genes are TRBV20-1 and TRBJ2-1, with D tentatively TRBD1 or TRBD2 (5 bases each). V was trimmed by 5 bases and J by 9 bases, leaving 11 bases between them. The CDR3 has 11 residues. Germline V gene lookup returns CDR1 DFQATT and CDR2 SNEGSKA (reference sequence). The CDR3 loop is CSAPTGTEQFF. The CDR3 DNA follows: TGCAGTGCTCCAACCGGGACTGAGCAGTTCTTC.

This rearrangement joins TRBV2 to TRBJ1-5; 7 bases fit TRBD1. V lost 5 bases and J lost 9; bases outside the gene matches: 10. CDR3 length equals 14 residues. CDR1 and CDR2 from the germline V gene are SNHLY and FYNNEI. CDR3 protein: CASSLQGTRGPQHF. The CDR3 DNA is TGTGCCAGCAGTTTACAGGGGACCCGAGGGCCCCAGCATTTT.

The chain is built from TRBV5-1 and TRBJ1-3, with TRBD1 identical over 7 bases. V lost 1 base to trimming and J lost 0 bases; unmatched junction nucleotides: 7. The germline V gene has CDR1 SGHRS and CDR2 YFSETQ. The CDR3 sequence is 17 residues long. The CDR3 loop reads CASSLMSGQHSGNTIYF. CDR3 nucleotide sequence: TGCGCCAGCAGCTTGATGTCGGGACAGCACTCTGGAAACACCATATATTTT.

The chain joins TRBV30 to TRBJ2-1; 14 bases agree with TRBD2. Germline V gene lookup returns CDR1 GTSNPN and CDR2 SVGIG (reference sequence). V lost 3 bases to trimming and J lost 14 bases; unmatched junction nucleotides: 12. This CDR3 contains 15 residues. For the CDR3, the DNA is TGTGCCTGGAGCTTACACTCGACTAGCGGGAGGGTGGAGTTCTTC. Its protein product is CAWSLHSTSGRVEFF.

J is TRBJ2-3 and V is TRBV11-2; 12 bases match TRBD2. Germline lookup yields CDR1 SGHAT and CDR2 FQNNGV. Trimming cost V 1 base and J 2 bases; bases outside gene matches: 4. The CDR3 covers 17 residues. The CDR3 is CASSLGGTSGYTDTQYF. The CDR3 nucleotides are TGTGCCAGCAGCTTAGGCGGGACTAGCGGGTACACAGATACGCAGTATTTT. Combining the CDR3 with reference TRBV11-2 and TRBJ2-3 gives the whole variable domain EAGVAQSPRYKIIEKRQSVAFWCNPISGHATLYWYQQILGQGPKLLIQFQNNGVVDDSQLPKDRFSAERLKGVDSTLKIQPAKLEDSAVYLCASSLGGTSGYTDTQYFGPGTRLTVL.

The J gene is TRBJ1-4, the V gene TRBV5-1, with D perhaps matching TRBD1 (5 bases). CDR3 length: 13 amino acids. V gave up 4 bases and J gave up 7 bases, with 11 bases separating them. Germline V CDR1 and CDR2: SGHRS, YFSETQ. CDR3 in amino acids: CASSQTGFEKLFF. The CDR3 DNA reads TGCGCCAGCAGCCAAACAGGTTTTGAAAAACTGTTTTTT.

The CDR3: CASSPPGISGYTF. The CDR3 nucleotides are TGTGCCAGCAGTCCCCCAGGTATATCTGGCTACACCTTC. The chain joins TRBV28 to TRBJ1-2, with D hard to call. Looked up from germline, CDR1 is MDHEN and CDR2 is SYDVKM. V was trimmed by 5 bases and J by 7 bases, leaving 14 bases between them. CDR3 length: 13 amino acids.

This clone was detected only once. V is TRBV11-3 and J is TRBJ2-3, with D possibly TRBD1 on 6 matching bases. Looked up from germline, CDR1 is SGHNT and CDR2 is YENEEA. This CDR3 spans 16 amino acids. Between the trimmed V and J ends, which lost 5 bases and 0 bases, there was a span of 15 bases. CDR3 DNA: TGTGCCAGCAGCCCACGGGGAACAGGGAGCACAGATACGCAGTATTTT. Translated, it gives CASSPRGTGSTDTQYF.